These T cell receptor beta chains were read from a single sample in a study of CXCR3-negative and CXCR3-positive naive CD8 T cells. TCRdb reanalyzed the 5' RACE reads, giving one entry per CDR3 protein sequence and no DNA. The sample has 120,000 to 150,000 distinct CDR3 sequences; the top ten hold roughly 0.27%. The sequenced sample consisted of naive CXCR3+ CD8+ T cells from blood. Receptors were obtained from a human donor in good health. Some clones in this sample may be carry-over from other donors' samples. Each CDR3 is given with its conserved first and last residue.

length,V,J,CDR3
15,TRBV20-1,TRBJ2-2,CSARLAGDLTGELFF
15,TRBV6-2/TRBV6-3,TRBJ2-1,CASIDYPGGYNEQFF
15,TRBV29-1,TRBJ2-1,CSVENRNFSYNEQFF
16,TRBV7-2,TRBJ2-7,CASSLAWGRGWNEQYF
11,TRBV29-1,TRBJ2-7,CSVAGPYEQYF
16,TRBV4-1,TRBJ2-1,CASSQVAGAHYNEQFF
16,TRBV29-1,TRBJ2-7,CSVQGTSGRARYEQYF
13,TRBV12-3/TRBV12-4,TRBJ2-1,CASSLKGWNEQFF
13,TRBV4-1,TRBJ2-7,CASSQAPGDEQYF
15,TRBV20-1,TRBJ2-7,CSARDSGGSSYEQYF
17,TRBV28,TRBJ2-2,CAINSGGPYTNTGELFF
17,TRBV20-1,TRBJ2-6,CSARDLQGAGGANVLTF
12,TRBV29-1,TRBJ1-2,CSVETGIYGYTF
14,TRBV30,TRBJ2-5,CAWNSGGAQETQYF
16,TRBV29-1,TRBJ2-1,CSVEVPSGADHGEQFF
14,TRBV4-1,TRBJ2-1,CASSQKRSYNEQFF
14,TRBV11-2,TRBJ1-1,CASSFGPAEGEAFF
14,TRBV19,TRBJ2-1,CASSRASTAGEQFF
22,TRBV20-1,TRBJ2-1,CSARDAFPTTQLAASSYNEQFF
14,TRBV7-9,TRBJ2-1,CASSLVAGPNEQFF
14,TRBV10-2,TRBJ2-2,CASRRQGNTGELFF
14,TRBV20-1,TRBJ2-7,CSALRDSISYEQYF
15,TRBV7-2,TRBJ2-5,CASSPWLADQETQYF
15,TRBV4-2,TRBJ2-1,CASSQDLWGGNEQFF
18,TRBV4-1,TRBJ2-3,CASSQDPPGQDSLGTQYF
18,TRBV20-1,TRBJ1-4,CSARGTGSGHTTNEKLFF
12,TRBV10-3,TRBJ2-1,CAISDRSNEQFF
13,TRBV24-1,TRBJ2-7,CATSEAGNDEQYF
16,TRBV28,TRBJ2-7,CASSIPFSSRLSEQYF
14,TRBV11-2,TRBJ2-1,CASSGFATVDEQFF
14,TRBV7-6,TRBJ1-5,CASSLAGGGEPQHF
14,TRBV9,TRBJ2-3,CASSSSGGTDTQYF
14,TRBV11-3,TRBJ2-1,CASSPDLSYNEQFF
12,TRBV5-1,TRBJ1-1,CASSWAGLEAFF
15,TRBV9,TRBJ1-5,CASSVDGADNQPQHF
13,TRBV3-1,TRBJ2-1,CASSQPGSNEQFF
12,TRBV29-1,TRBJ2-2,CSGDSLTGELFF
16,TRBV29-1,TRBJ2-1,CSVPGTSGSSYNEQFF
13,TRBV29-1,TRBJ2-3,CSADGGFTDTQYF
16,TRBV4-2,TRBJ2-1,CASSQGLAGGRGEQFF
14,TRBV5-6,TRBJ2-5,CASSLFPPWETQYF
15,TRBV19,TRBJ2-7,CASSMLGPSSYEQYF
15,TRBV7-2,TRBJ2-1,CASTPGQGYYNEQFF
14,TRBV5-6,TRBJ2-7,CASSSLGQLYEQYF
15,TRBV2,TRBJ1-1,CASSEVDRVNTEAFF
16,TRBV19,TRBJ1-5,CASSIRDRVRNQPQHF
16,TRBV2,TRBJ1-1,CASPPLGQEMNTEAFF
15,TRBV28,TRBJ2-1,CASTPGTTLYNEQFF
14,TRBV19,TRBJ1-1,CASSTQGPNTEAFF
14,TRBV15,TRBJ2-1,CATSVTRSYNEQFF
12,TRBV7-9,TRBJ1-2,CASSLAMYGYTF